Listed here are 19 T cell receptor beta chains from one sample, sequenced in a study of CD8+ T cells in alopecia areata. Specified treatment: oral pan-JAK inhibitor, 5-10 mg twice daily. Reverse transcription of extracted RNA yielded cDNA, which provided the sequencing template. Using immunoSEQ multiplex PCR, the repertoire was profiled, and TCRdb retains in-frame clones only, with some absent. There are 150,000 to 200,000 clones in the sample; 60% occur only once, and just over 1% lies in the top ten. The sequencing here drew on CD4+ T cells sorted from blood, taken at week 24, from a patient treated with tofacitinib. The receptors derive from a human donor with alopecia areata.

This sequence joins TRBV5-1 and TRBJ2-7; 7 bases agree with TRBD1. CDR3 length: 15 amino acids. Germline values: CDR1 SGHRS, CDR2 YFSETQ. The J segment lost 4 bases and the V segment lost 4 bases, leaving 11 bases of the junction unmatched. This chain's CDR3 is CASSPGTASTYEQYF. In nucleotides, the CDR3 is TGCGCCAGCAGCCCGGGGACAGCCTCCACTTACGAGCAGTACTTC. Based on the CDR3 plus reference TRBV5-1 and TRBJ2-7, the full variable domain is KAGVTQTPRYLIKTRGQQVTLSCSPISGHRSVSWYQQTPGQGLQFLFEYFSETQRNKGNFPGRFSGRQFSNSRSEMNVSTLELGDSALYLCASSPGTASTYEQYFGPGTRLTVT.

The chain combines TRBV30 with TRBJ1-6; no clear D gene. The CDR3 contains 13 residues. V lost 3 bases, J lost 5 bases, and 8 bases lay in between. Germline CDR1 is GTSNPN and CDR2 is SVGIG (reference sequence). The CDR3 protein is CAWRRADNSPLHF. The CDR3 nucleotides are TGTGCCTGGAGGCGAGCGGATAATTCACCCCTCCACTTT.

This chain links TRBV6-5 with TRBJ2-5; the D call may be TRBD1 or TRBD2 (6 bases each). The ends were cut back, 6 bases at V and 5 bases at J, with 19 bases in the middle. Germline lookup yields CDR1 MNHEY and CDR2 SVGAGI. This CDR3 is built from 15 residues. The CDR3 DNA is TGTGCCAGCAGCTCAATACGGGGGCTTCAGGAGACCCAGTACTTC. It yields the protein CASSSIRGLQETQYF.

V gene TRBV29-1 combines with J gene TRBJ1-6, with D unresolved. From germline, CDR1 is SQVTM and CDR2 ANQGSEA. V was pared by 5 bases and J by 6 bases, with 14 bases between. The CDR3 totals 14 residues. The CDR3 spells CSVSEGQSNSPLHF. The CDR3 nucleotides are TGCAGCGTTTCGGAAGGGCAGAGTAATTCACCCCTCCACTTT.

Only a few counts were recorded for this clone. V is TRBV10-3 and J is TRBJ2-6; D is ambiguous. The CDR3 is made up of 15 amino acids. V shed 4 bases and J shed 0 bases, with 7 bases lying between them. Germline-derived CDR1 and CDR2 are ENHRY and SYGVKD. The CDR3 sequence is CAISGQSSGANVLTF. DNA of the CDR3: TGTGCCATCAGTGGGCAGAGCTCTGGGGCCAACGTCCTGACTTTC.

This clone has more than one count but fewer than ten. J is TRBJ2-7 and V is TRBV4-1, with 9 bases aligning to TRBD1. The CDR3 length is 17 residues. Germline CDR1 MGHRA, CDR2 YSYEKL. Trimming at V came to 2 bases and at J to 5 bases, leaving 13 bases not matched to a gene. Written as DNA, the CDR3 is TGCGCCAGCAGCCAACAAACAGGGGGCTCGTTTATCGACGAGCAGTACTTC. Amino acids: CASSQQTGGSFIDEQYF.

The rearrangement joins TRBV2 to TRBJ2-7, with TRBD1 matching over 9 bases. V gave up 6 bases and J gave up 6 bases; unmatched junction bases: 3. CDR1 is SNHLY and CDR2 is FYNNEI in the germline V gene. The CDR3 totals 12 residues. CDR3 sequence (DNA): TGTGCCAGCAGGACAGGGGGTGGCGAGCAGTACTTC. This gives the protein CASRTGGGEQYF.

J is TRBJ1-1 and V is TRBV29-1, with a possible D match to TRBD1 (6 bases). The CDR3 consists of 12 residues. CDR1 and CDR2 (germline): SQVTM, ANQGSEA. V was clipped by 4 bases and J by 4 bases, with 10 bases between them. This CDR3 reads CSVVSGVTEAFF. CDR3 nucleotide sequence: TGCAGCGTTGTGTCAGGGGTCACTGAAGCTTTCTTT.

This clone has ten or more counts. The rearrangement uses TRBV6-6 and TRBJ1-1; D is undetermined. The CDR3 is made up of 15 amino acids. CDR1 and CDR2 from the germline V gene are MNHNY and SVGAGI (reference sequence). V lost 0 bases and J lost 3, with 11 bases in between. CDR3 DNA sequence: TGTGCCAGCAGTTACTCGGGCATTCTGTACACTGAAGCTTTCTTT. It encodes CASSYSGILYTEAFF.

The CDR3 coding sequence is TGTGCCAGCAGTTATATCTCCGGGTCCTATGGCTACACCTTC. It specifies CASSYISGSYGYTF. The gene calls are TRBV6-6 and TRBJ1-2; D is uncertain. The V gene's germline CDR1 is MNHNY and CDR2 SVGAGI (reference sequence). The CDR3 has 14 amino acids. Trimming removed 3 bases from V and 4 bases from J, with 12 bases in between.

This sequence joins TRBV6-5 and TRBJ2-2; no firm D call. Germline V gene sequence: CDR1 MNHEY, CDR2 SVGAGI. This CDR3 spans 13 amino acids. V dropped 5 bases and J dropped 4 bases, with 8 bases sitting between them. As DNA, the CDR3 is TGTGCCAGCAGTGACCAGATCACCGGGGAGCTGTTTTTT. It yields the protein CASSDQITGELFF.

CDR3 nucleotides: TGCAGCGCACAAGGACAGAGTAATGAAAAACTGTTTTTT. Translated: CSAQGQSNEKLFF. The rearrangement uses TRBV29-1 and TRBJ1-4; possibly TRBD1 for D (6 bases). V lost 7 bases to trimming and J lost 4 bases, with 13 bases between them. Germline CDR1 reads SQVTM; CDR2 reads ANQGSEA. The CDR3 is 13 amino acids.

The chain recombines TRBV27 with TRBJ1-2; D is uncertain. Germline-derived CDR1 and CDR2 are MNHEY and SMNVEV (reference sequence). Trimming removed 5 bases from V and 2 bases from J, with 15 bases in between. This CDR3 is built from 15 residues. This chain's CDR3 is CASSPFNVGNYGYTF. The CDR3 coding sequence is TGTGCCAGCAGTCCATTCAACGTGGGAAACTATGGCTACACCTTC.

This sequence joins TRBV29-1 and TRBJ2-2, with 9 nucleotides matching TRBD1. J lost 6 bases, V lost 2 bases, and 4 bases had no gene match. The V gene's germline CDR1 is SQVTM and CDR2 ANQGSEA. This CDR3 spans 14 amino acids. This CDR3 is CSVELGQGPGELFF. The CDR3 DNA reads TGCAGCGTTGAACTCGGACAGGGGCCCGGGGAGCTGTTTTTT.

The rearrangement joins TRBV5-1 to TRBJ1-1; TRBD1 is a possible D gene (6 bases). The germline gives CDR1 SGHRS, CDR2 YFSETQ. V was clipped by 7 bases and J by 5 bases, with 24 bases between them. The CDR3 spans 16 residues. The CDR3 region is CASSEFGGASDTEAFF. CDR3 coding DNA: TGCGCCAGCTCGGAGTTCGGGGGCGCGAGTGATACTGAAGCTTTCTTT.

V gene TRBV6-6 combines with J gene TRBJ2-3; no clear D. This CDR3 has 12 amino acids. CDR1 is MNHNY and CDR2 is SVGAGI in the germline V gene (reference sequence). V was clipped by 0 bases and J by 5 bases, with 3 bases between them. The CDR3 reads CASSYSRDTQYF. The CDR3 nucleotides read TGTGCCAGCAGTTACTCGAGAGATACGCAGTATTTT.

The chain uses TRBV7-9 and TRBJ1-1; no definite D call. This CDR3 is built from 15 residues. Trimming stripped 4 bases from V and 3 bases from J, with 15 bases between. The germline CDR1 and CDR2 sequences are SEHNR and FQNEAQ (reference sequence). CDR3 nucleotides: TGTGCCAGCAGCTCACGTTGGAGGTCGGACACTGAAGCTTTCTTT. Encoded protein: CASSSRWRSDTEAFF.

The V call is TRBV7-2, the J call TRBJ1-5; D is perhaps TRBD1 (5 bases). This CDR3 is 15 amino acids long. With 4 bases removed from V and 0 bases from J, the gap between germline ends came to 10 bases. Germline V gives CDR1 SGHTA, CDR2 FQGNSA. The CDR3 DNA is TGTGCCAGCAGCTCCGGGGGATATAGCAATCAGCCCCAGCATTTT. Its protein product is CASSSGGYSNQPQHF.

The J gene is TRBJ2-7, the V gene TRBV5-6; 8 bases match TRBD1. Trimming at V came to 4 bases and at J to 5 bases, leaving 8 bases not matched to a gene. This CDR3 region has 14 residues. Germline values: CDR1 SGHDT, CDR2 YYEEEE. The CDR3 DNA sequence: TGTGCCAGCAGCCCCGGACAGGGTATCAACGAGCAGTACTTC. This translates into CASSPGQGINEQYF.